This TCR beta chain was recovered during a study of tumor and adjacent non-tumor tissue in lung cancer. Regarding the study as a whole: In normal lung, the top 100 clones were significantly more dominant than in tumor.

Germline loops: CDR1 SGHAT, CDR2 FQNNGV. The CDR3 covers 16 residues. Trimming took 5 bases from V and 4 from J, leaving 20 bases between them. About this clonotype itself: The antigen is unknown.

No cell sorting was done before RNA was extracted from the tissue. Between August and November 2014, newly diagnosed, chemotherapy-naive lung cancer patients underwent thoracic surgery in China. The library came from three nested PCR rounds adapted from ARM-PCR protocols. In TCRdb, the multiplex PCR reads were re-called with MiXCR into one record per CDR3 protein. The profile shows more than 95,000 distinct CDR3 sequences, about 66% of them singletons. The specimen sequenced was lung tumor tissue. This clonotype was obtained from a man in his thirties or forties with non-small cell lung cancer. This chain uses TRBV11-2 with TRBJ1-1; D perhaps matches TRBD1 (6 bases). CDR3 region: CASSHVSGTRATEAFF. CDR3 nucleotide sequence: TGTGCCAGCAGCCACGTTTCCGGGACAAGGGCCACTGAAGCTTTCTTT. The entire variable domain, with the rest obtained from reference TRBV11-2 and TRBJ1-1, is as follows: EAGVAQSPRYKIIEKRQSVAFWCNPISGHATLYWYQQILGQGPKLLIQFQNNGVVDDSQLPKDRFSAERLKGVDSTLKIQPAKLEDSAVYLCASSHVSGTRATEAFFGQGTRLTVV.